The next 4 T cell receptor beta chains were all read from a single sample in a study of blood T cells in healthy people across ages. It was with a sample-barcoded 5' primer and a J-beta primer mix that a second PCR of about 6 to 12 cycles was run. MiXCR, run by TCRdb on the 5' RACE reads, gives a single entry per CDR3 protein. The sample lists 800,000 to 950,000 distinct CDR3 sequences, just under 30% seen once, with more than 8.5% in the top ten. This sample also appeared in a second study, on T cells of mothers and their children.

Sample: blood. These receptors came from a woman aged 40 to 50 in good health.

This clonotype was detected ten times or more. The V gene is TRBV29-1, the J gene TRBJ2-7, with 8 bases aligning to TRBD1. The CDR3 contains 13 residues. V was pared by 6 bases and J by 3 bases, with 7 bases of the junction left unmatched. Germline CDR1 and CDR2: SQVTM and ANQGSEA. As DNA, the CDR3 is TGCAGCGTCCGGACAGGGATAAGCTACGAGCAGTACTTC. Translating it yields CSVRTGISYEQYF.

This chain links TRBV14 with TRBJ2-5; either TRBD1 or TRBD2 may supply D (6 bases each). The CDR3 spans 15 residues. CDR1 is SGHDN, CDR2 FVKESK, per germline. Trimming removed 4 bases at V and 5 bases at J, with 17 bases between. The CDR3 sequence is CASSPFGGGLETQYF. As DNA, the CDR3 is TGTGCCAGCAGCCCGTTTGGAGGGGGTTTGGAGACCCAGTACTTC.

The chain joins TRBV5-4 to TRBJ2-5; no clear D gene. The DNA matches TRBJ2-1 better at its end, which makes the J call doubtful. There are 13 residues in the CDR3. Per the germline V gene, CDR1 is SGHNT and CDR2 is YYREEE (reference sequence). The CDR3 DNA follows: TGTGCCAGCAGCTACCGATACCAAGAGACCCAGTTCTTC. Encoded protein: CASSYRYQETQFF.

Worth noting for this clonotype: One end of the junction fails to match germline, which may point to a read error. The rearrangement joins TRBV7-9 to TRBJ2-1; D perhaps matches TRBD2 (6 bases). In germline, CDR1 is SEHNR, CDR2 FQNEAQ (reference sequence). The CDR3 is 11 residues long. The DNA for the CDR3 is TGTGCCGGCAGCTTTAGCGGTACCCAGTTCTTC. The encoded protein is CAGSFSGTQFF.